These 21 T cell receptor beta chains were all obtained from the same sample, sequenced in a study of cytomegalovirus exposure and HLA in healthy donors. PCR employed 60 Vbeta and 13 Jbeta primers. The assay was immunoSEQ multiplex PCR, and TCRdb's table has in-frame clones only and misses some. Found here are 50,000 to 70,000 clones, around 79% of them singletons; the top ten hold approximately 2.4%. The source material was PBMCs. The receptors stem from a female donor in good health and CMV-seronegative.

CDR3 loop: CASRLGQGDGYTF. The CDR3 coding sequence is TGTGCCAGTAGATTAGGACAGGGTGACGGCTACACCTTC. The rearrangement joins TRBV6-1 to TRBJ1-2; 8 nucleotides align to TRBD1. Per germline, CDR1 MNHNS and CDR2 SASEGT. The CDR3 length is 13 residues. Trimming removed 9 bases from V and 8 bases from J; junction bases left unmatched: 11.

This clone came up once. The chain couples TRBV5-1 to TRBJ1-3; 7 nucleotides align to TRBD1. After removal of 3 bases from V and 4 bases from J, the junction contained 7 bases not matched to a gene. The CDR3 extends over 15 amino acids. Germline CDR1 is SGHRS and CDR2 is YFSETQ. The CDR3 nucleotides read TGCGCCAGCAGCTCGTCCGGGACAGTCGGAAACACCATATATTTT. Its protein is CASSSSGTVGNTIYF.

The J gene is TRBJ2-1, the V gene TRBV11-2, with TRBD2 identical over 16 bases. The CDR3 loop spans 17 amino acids. Per the germline V gene, CDR1 is SGHAT and CDR2 is FQNNGV. V was clipped by 4 bases and J by 3 bases; unmatched bases: 3. In nucleotides, the CDR3 is TGTGCCAGCAGCTCCGGGACTAGCGGGGGGGTCTACAATGAGCAGTTCTTC. Its translation is CASSSGTSGGVYNEQFF.

This clone was counted a few times. This chain links TRBV5-1 with TRBJ2-3; TRBD1 might be the D (5 bases). The ends were cut back, 2 bases at V and 1 base at J, with 8 bases in the middle. Looked up from germline, CDR1 is SGHRS and CDR2 is YFSETQ. The length of the CDR3 is 14 residues. The CDR3: CASSLEGGTDTQYF. CDR3 nucleotides: TGCGCCAGCAGCTTAGAAGGGGGCACAGATACGCAGTATTTT.

The chain combines TRBV5-1 with TRBJ2-1; 11 bases map to TRBD2. V shed 2 bases, J shed 5 bases, and the junction held 3 bases outside the gene matches. This CDR3 spans 15 amino acids. CDR1 is SGHRS, CDR2 YFSETQ, per germline. Here the CDR3 reads CASSFSGGGNNEQFF. The CDR3 nucleotides read TGCGCCAGCAGCTTTAGCGGGGGGGGGAACAATGAGCAGTTCTTC.

The V call is TRBV28, the J call TRBJ2-7, with 12 bases that match TRBD2. CDR1 is MDHEN and CDR2 is SYDVKM in the germline V gene. V trimming: 3 bases; J trimming: 10 bases; junction bases outside the gene matches: 7. The CDR3 extends over 14 amino acids. In nucleotides, the CDR3 is TGTGCCAGCAGTTTTCTAGCGGGGGGGAAATATCAGTACTTC. Residues: CASSFLAGGKYQYF.

The chain uses TRBV27 and TRBJ1-4, with no clear D. Germline V gives CDR1 MNHEY, CDR2 SMNVEV (reference sequence). V was pared by 4 bases and J by 6 bases, with 6 bases between. The CDR3 is 12 residues long. CDR3 nucleotide sequence: TGTGCCAGCAGTTCGGCGGATGAAAAACTGTTTTTT. This codes for CASSSADEKLFF.

V gene TRBV9 combines with J gene TRBJ1-1; D possibly corresponds to TRBD1 (6 bases). Trimming stripped 3 bases from V and 11 bases from J, with 17 bases between. Germline V gives CDR1 SGDLS, CDR2 YYNGEE. This CDR3 contains 13 residues. The CDR3, as DNA: TGTGCCAGCAGCGCGGGGGGCAGGGTTGCTGCTTTCTTT. Protein sequence: CASSAGGRVAAFF.

The chain carries TRBV25-1 and TRBJ1-2; no firm D call. From germline, CDR1 is MGHDK and CDR2 SYGVNS. The length of the CDR3 is 18 residues. V was clipped by 6 bases and J by 4 bases, with 27 bases between them. The DNA for the CDR3 is TGTGCCAGCAGACCCCCTTTCTCCGGTCTACGGGAGGGCTATGGCTACACCTTC. This sequence encodes CASRPPFSGLREGYGYTF.

The chain is built from TRBV15 and TRBJ1-5; the D is unclear. This CDR3 spans 16 amino acids. Trimming removed 1 base from V and 0 bases from J, with 10 bases in between. CDR1 and CDR2 (germline): LNHNV, YYDKDF (reference sequence). CDR3: CATSRGEGSSNQPQHF. CDR3 nucleotide sequence: TGTGCCACCAGCAGAGGAGAGGGAAGTAGCAATCAGCCCCAGCATTTT. The full variable domain, with the rest looked up from reference TRBV15 and TRBJ1-5, is DAMVIQNPRYQVTQFGKPVTLSCSQTLNHNVMYWYQQKSSQAPKLLFHYYDKDFNNEADTPDNFQSRRPNTSFCFLDIRSPGLGDTAMYLCATSRGEGSSNQPQHFGDGTRLSIL.

The CDR3 here is CASSPQGFREEKLFF. The DNA for the CDR3 is TGTGCCAGCTCACCACAGGGGTTTCGGGAGGAAAAACTGTTTTTT. V usage is TRBV18 and J usage is TRBJ1-4; a possible D gene is TRBD1 (5 bases). Trimming took off 1 base at V and 8 bases at J, with 14 bases between the two ends. The germline CDR1 and CDR2 sequences are KGHSH and LQKENI. CDR3 length equals 15 residues.

There are a few counts of this clone. The chain carries TRBV7-2 and TRBJ2-7; perhaps TRBD2 as D (6 bases). Trimming cost V 0 bases and J 1 base, with 10 bases left between them. Germline loops: CDR1 SGHTA, CDR2 FQGNSA. The length of the CDR3 is 15 residues. The CDR3 spells CASSLASGASYEQYF. Written as DNA, the CDR3 is TGTGCCAGCAGCTTAGCTAGCGGTGCGTCCTACGAGCAGTACTTC. The whole variable domain, filled in from reference TRBV7-2 and TRBJ2-7, reads GAGVSQSPSNKVTEKGKDVELRCDPISGHTALYWYRQSLGQGLEFLIYFQGNSAPDKSGLPSDRFSAERTGGSVSTLTIQRTQQEDSAVYLCASSLASGASYEQYFGPGTRLTVT.

The chain combines TRBV6-5 with TRBJ2-7, with TRBD2 matching 10 bases. The CDR3 is 14 residues long. The J segment lost 3 bases and the V segment lost 6 bases, leaving 5 bases of the junction unmatched. Germline V lookup: CDR1 MNHEY, CDR2 SVGAGI. The CDR3 nucleotides read TGTGCCAGCAGAGGGACTAGCGCAAGCTACGAGCAGTACTTC. Translated, it gives CASRGTSASYEQYF.

The chain joins TRBV7-3 to TRBJ2-7; maybe TRBD2 (7 bases). Trimming pared 5 bases from V and 9 bases from J, leaving 23 bases between. Germline V gene data show CDR1 as SGHTA and CDR2 as FQGTGA. The CDR3 sequence is 15 residues long. DNA of the CDR3: TGTGCCAGCAGCGAGAGGGGGGGACCCGGCTTTGCGCAGTACTTC. As protein: CASSERGGPGFAQYF.

The chain employs TRBV6-5 and TRBJ2-7; D is ambiguous. The CDR3 is 15 residues long. V was pared by 0 bases and J by 4 bases, with 13 bases between. In germline, CDR1 is MNHEY, CDR2 SVGAGI. Here the CDR3 reads CASSYSISRGYEQYF. CDR3 nucleotides: TGTGCCAGCAGTTACTCGATTTCCAGAGGATACGAGCAGTACTTC.

J is TRBJ2-3 and V is TRBV7-3, with D perhaps matching TRBD2 (5 bases). Germline V gene data show CDR1 as SGHTA and CDR2 as FQGTGA. The CDR3 totals 13 residues. V was trimmed by 5 bases and J by 5 bases, leaving 11 bases between them. The CDR3 DNA sequence: TGTGCCAGCAGCCCGCGGGCAGAAGATACGCAGTATTTT. Residues: CASSPRAEDTQYF.

The chain uses TRBV6-6 and TRBJ1-1, with 7 bases lining up with TRBD1. Looked up from germline, CDR1 is MNHNY and CDR2 is SVGAGI (reference sequence). V gave up 5 bases and J gave up 4 bases; unmatched junction bases: 4. The CDR3 consists of 13 residues. CDR3 residues: CASSPYRGTEAFF. The DNA for the CDR3 is TGTGCCAGCAGTCCTTACAGGGGCACTGAAGCTTTCTTT.

The rearrangement links TRBV6-5 to TRBJ1-1; D remains ambiguous. The V and J ends lost 3 bases and 3 bases respectively, with 14 bases between them. CDR3 length equals 15 residues. CDR1 is MNHEY, CDR2 SVGAGI, per germline. CDR3 region: CASSYRTLGHTEAFF. The CDR3 nucleotides read TGTGCCAGCAGTTATAGGACTCTGGGTCACACTGAAGCTTTCTTT.

The chain employs TRBV7-9 and TRBJ2-5; 7 bases agree with TRBD2. The germline V gene encodes CDR1 SEHNR and CDR2 FQNEAQ (reference sequence). V lost 5 bases, J lost 5 bases, and 8 bases stayed unmatched. The CDR3 spans 14 residues. CDR3 region: CASSPNQGGETQYF. The CDR3 DNA is TGTGCCAGCAGCCCGAACCAGGGAGGGGAGACCCAGTACTTC.

The chain is built from TRBV7-9 and TRBJ2-7, with D perhaps TRBD2 (5 bases). Germline assignment: CDR1 SEHNR and CDR2 FQNEAQ (reference sequence). The CDR3 runs to 17 residues. V was pared by 2 bases and J by 0 bases, with 17 bases between. Here the CDR3 DNA reads TGTGCCAGCAGCTTAAATCCAGGAGGCGGCCCCTCCTACGAGCAGTACTTC. Protein: CASSLNPGGGPSYEQYF.

The chain joins TRBV18 to TRBJ2-3; 9 bases line up with TRBD1. J lost 3 bases, V lost 2 bases, and 9 bases had no gene match. Germline values: CDR1 KGHSH, CDR2 LQKENI. The CDR3 loop spans 17 amino acids. CDR3 coding DNA: TGTGCCAGCTCACCAGTAAAAGTCGGACAGGGGACAGATACGCAGTATTTT. It translates to CASSPVKVGQGTDTQYF.